These T cell receptor beta chains were read from a single sample in a study of regulatory T cells in long-lasting Graves disease. MiXCR, applied by TCRdb to the multiplex PCR reads, yields one record per CDR3 protein. The table lists around 450,000 distinct CDR3 sequences, roughly 21% of them singletons. The sample was peripheral blood mononuclear cells (PBMCs), taken when the disease was refractory, from a patient treated with antithyroid drugs. The origin of the receptors is a female donor with Graves disease. CDR3s leave out the opening cysteine and the closing phenylalanine or tryptophan. Each record gives: clone size, CDR3 length, V gene, CDR3 protein. Only some rows state a clone size, as once, few, many or a class for expanded clones.

clone size: .; CDR3 length: 13; V gene: TRBV6-9; CDR3 protein: ASSYTGTNTGELF
clone size: once; CDR3 length: 12; V gene: TRBV19; CDR3 protein: ASRWTGDTGELF
clone size: many; CDR3 length: 12; V gene: TRBV28; CDR3 protein: ASREQGANQPQH
clone size: many; CDR3 length: 10; V gene: TRBV2; CDR3 protein: ASGVGLDEQY
clone size: .; CDR3 length: 12; V gene: TRBV11-3; CDR3 protein: ASSLKGTGDEQY
clone size: .; CDR3 length: 12; V gene: TRBV10-3; CDR3 protein: AIRPGQGAGELF
clone size: .; CDR3 length: 12; V gene: TRBV7-9; CDR3 protein: ASTSGTNTGELF
clone size: few; CDR3 length: 16; V gene: TRBV7-2; CDR3 protein: ASSLGSGWGGSSYEQY
clone size: many; CDR3 length: 11; V gene: TRBV28; CDR3 protein: ASSPTGVETQY
clone size: .; CDR3 length: 11; V gene: TRBV7-9; CDR3 protein: ASRPRGNTEAF
clone size: many; CDR3 length: 13; V gene: TRBV3-1; CDR3 protein: ASSLTGTSGETQY
clone size: few; CDR3 length: 14; V gene: TRBV6-1; CDR3 protein: ASSLGHAESSYEQY
clone size: many; CDR3 length: 10; V gene: TRBV28; CDR3 protein: ASSQLHYGYT
clone size: .; CDR3 length: 11; V gene: TRBV29-1; CDR3 protein: GTLGANTGELF
clone size: many; CDR3 length: 12; V gene: TRBV28; CDR3 protein: ASSLGGASYGYT
clone size: many; CDR3 length: 12; V gene: TRBV29-1; CDR3 protein: SVGGQGRTGELF
clone size: many; CDR3 length: 12; V gene: TRBV28; CDR3 protein: ASSLLPRGGEAF
clone size: many; CDR3 length: 15; V gene: TRBV28; CDR3 protein: ASSLDSGNSYNSPLH
clone size: .; CDR3 length: 14; V gene: TRBV12-3/TRBV12-4; CDR3 protein: ANSFTTGLSGETQY
clone size: many; CDR3 length: 11; V gene: TRBV7-8; CDR3 protein: ASSFTGSTEAF
clone size: many; CDR3 length: 12; V gene: TRBV7-9; CDR3 protein: ASSVSGSPYEQY
clone size: many; CDR3 length: 11; V gene: TRBV2; CDR3 protein: ASREQGANIQY
clone size: few; CDR3 length: 10; V gene: TRBV6-9; CDR3 protein: ASSYRQSRYT
clone size: few; CDR3 length: 11; V gene: TRBV11-2; CDR3 protein: ASTPDAVTEAF
clone size: many; CDR3 length: 12; V gene: TRBV30; CDR3 protein: AWSPAGGGETQY
clone size: many; CDR3 length: 11; V gene: TRBV30; CDR3 protein: AWSALENQPQH
clone size: many; CDR3 length: 12; V gene: TRBV6-5; CDR3 protein: ASSYSWDNQPQH
clone size: few; CDR3 length: 16; V gene: TRBV6-1; CDR3 protein: ASSPQGPIRSGANVLT
clone size: few; CDR3 length: 11; V gene: TRBV7-9; CDR3 protein: ASSLAARDEQY
clone size: .; CDR3 length: 13; V gene: TRBV27; CDR3 protein: ASSLSDKGIDEQY
clone size: .; CDR3 length: 11; V gene: TRBV20-1; CDR3 protein: SAWGGSNQPQH
clone size: .; CDR3 length: 14; V gene: TRBV27; CDR3 protein: ASSGYRLGSYNVQF
clone size: many; CDR3 length: 14; V gene: TRBV6-2/TRBV6-3; CDR3 protein: ASSYPGTEFSYEQY
clone size: many; CDR3 length: 10; V gene: TRBV6-1; CDR3 protein: ASRDISQPQH
clone size: .; CDR3 length: 13; V gene: TRBV7-9; CDR3 protein: ASSWTGEATGELF
clone size: few; CDR3 length: 10; V gene: TRBV15; CDR3 protein: ATSRFTGELF
clone size: few; CDR3 length: 14; V gene: TRBV5-4; CDR3 protein: ASSPGAGNGNEKLF
clone size: few; CDR3 length: 11; V gene: TRBV29-1; CDR3 protein: SVFGTANTEAF
clone size: few; CDR3 length: 14; V gene: TRBV5-6; CDR3 protein: ASSSLEDGTRYGYT
clone size: .; CDR3 length: 14; V gene: TRBV27; CDR3 protein: ASSLSSGGGTDTQY
clone size: many; CDR3 length: 15; V gene: TRBV28; CDR3 protein: ASSPGGSWTSAEKLF
clone size: many; CDR3 length: 10; V gene: TRBV13; CDR3 protein: ASSLNRYEQY
clone size: .; CDR3 length: 11; V gene: TRBV6-5; CDR3 protein: ASSWSRQGGTN
clone size: many; CDR3 length: 13; V gene: TRBV7-8; CDR3 protein: ASSLARGLDGELF
clone size: few; CDR3 length: 14; V gene: TRBV5-5; CDR3 protein: ASSLDWPGTYYEQY
clone size: few; CDR3 length: 12; V gene: TRBV7-2; CDR3 protein: ASSRSLQAYEQY
clone size: few; CDR3 length: 12; V gene: TRBV6-5; CDR3 protein: ASSSKDRSFEAF
clone size: many; CDR3 length: 12; V gene: TRBV10-3; CDR3 protein: AIRGTGNRYGYT
clone size: many; CDR3 length: 11; V gene: TRBV28; CDR3 protein: ASRDRDQETQY
clone size: few; CDR3 length: 10; V gene: TRBV13; CDR3 protein: ASSPGGVAAF
clone size: .; CDR3 length: 10; V gene: TRBV29-1; CDR3 protein: SALDMSGELF
clone size: few; CDR3 length: 13; V gene: TRBV5-5; CDR3 protein: ASSLVVTPNTEAF
clone size: few; CDR3 length: 12; V gene: TRBV7-9; CDR3 protein: ASSPAGAKNIQY
clone size: .; CDR3 length: 12; V gene: TRBV9; CDR3 protein: ASSVGLGNYEQY